This TCR beta chain was obtained from a study of PD-1 blockade in classical Hodgkin lymphoma. Looking at the study overall: Each patient was given nivolumab 3 mg/kg through a vein every 2 weeks.

Only in-frame clones appear in the TCRdb table, and some are missing; sequencing was by immunoSEQ multiplex PCR. The sample lists roughly 28,000 clones; roughly 71% were seen once. All the patients suffered relapse after autologous stem cell transplantation, and brentuximab vedotin exposure differed. There are 14 residues in the CDR3. Trimming took 0 bases from V and 6 from J, leaving 12 bases between them. The germline V gene has CDR1 SGHDT and CDR2 YYEEEE. This chain uses TRBV5-6 with TRBJ2-5; maybe TRBD1 (5 bases). The material was peripheral blood mononuclear cells (PBMCs), obtained before the second cycle of nivolumab. This receptor was taken from a human donor with classical Hodgkin lymphoma. Here the CDR3 reads CASSLAAGKKTQYF. The CDR3 nucleotides are TGTGCCAGCAGCTTGGCGGCAGGGAAGAAGACCCAGTACTTC.